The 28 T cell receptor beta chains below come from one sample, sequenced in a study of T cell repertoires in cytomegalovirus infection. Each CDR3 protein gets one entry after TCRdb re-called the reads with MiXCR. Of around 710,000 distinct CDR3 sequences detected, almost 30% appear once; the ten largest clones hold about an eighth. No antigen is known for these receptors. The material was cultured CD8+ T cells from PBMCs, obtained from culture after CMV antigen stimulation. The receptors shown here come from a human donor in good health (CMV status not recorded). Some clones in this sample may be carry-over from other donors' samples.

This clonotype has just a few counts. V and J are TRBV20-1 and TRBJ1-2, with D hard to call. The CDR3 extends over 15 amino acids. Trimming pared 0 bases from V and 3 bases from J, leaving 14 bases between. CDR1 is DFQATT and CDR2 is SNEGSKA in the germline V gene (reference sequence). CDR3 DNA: TGCAGTGCTAGAGATTACCCTCTGGATGACTATGGCTACACCTTC. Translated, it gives CSARDYPLDDYGYTF.

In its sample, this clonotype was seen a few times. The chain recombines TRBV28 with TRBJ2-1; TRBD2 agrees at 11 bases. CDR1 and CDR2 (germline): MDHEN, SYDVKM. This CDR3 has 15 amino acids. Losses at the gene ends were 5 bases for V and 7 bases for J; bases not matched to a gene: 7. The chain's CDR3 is CASSAIAGGPNEQFF. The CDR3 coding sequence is TGTGCCAGCAGTGCCATAGCGGGGGGGCCGAATGAGCAGTTCTTC.

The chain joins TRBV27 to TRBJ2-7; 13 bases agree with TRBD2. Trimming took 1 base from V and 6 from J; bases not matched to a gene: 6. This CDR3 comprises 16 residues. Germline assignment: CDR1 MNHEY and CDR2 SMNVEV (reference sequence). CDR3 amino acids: CASSLLTSGGLGEQYF. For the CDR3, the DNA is TGTGCCAGCAGTTTATTGACTAGCGGGGGGCTTGGCGAGCAGTACTTC.

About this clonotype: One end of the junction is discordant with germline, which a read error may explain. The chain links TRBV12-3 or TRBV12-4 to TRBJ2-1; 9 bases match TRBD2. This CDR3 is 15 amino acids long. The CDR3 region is CANSLTPGLANEQFF. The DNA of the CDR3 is TGTGCCAACAGTTTAACCCCGGGACTAGCCAATGAGCAGTTCTTC.

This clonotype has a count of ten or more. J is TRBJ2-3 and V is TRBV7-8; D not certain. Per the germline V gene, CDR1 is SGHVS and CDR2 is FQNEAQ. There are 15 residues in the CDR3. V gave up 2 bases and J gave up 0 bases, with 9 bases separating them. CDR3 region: CASSLWARSTDTQYF. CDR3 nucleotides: TGTGCCAGCAGCTTATGGGCTAGGAGCACAGATACGCAGTATTTT.

CDR3 in amino acids: CASSTGDYPTNNEQFF. The DNA of the CDR3 is TGTGCCAGCAGTACAGGGGATTACCCCACTAACAATGAGCAGTTCTTC. The J gene is TRBJ2-1, the V gene TRBV6-6; 7 bases fit TRBD1. The junction had 12 bases not matched to a gene; V was cut back by 5 bases and J by 5 bases. The CDR3 contains 16 residues. CDR1 MNHNY and CDR2 SVGAGI come from the germline V gene (reference sequence).

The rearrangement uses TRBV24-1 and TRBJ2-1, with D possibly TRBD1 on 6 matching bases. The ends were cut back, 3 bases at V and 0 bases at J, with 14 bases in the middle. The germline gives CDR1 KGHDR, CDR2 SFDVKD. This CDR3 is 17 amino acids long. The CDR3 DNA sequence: TGTGCCACCAGTGATGGGGATAGGGGACACTCCTACAATGAGCAGTTCTTC. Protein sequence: CATSDGDRGHSYNEQFF.

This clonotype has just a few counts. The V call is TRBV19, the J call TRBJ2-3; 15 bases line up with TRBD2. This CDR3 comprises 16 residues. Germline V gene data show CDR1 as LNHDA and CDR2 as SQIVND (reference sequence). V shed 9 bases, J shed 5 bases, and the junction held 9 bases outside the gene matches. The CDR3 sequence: CASRTSGGAWGDTQYF. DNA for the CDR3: TGTGCCAGCCGGACTAGCGGGGGGGCCTGGGGAGATACGCAGTATTTT.

The CDR3: CASSPQGLTGPQFEYGYTF. CDR3 sequence (DNA): TGCGCCAGCAGCCCGCAGGGCCTGACAGGCCCCCAATTCGAGTATGGCTACACCTTC. The V gene is TRBV4-3, the J gene TRBJ1-2; D is perhaps TRBD1 (6 bases). V was pared by 4 bases and J by 5 bases, with 29 bases between. Germline V gene sequence: CDR1 LGHNA, CDR2 YSLEER. The CDR3 totals 19 residues.

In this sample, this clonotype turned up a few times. The CDR3 sequence: CATSGPENTGELFF. The CDR3 bases are TGTGCCACCAGCGGGCCCGAGAACACCGGGGAGCTGTTTTTT. The chain joins TRBV15 to TRBJ2-2; D is unresolved. This CDR3 spans 14 amino acids. Trimming took off 5 bases at V and 1 base at J, with 8 bases between the two ends. Looked up from germline, CDR1 is LNHNV and CDR2 is YYDKDF (reference sequence).

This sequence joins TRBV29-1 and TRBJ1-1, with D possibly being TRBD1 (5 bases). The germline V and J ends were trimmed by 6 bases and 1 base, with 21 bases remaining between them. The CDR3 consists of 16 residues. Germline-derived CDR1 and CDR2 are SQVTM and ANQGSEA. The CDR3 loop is CSVRLGRNLGNTEAFF. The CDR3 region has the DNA TGCAGCGTCCGTTTGGGACGCAACCTTGGGAACACTGAAGCTTTCTTT.

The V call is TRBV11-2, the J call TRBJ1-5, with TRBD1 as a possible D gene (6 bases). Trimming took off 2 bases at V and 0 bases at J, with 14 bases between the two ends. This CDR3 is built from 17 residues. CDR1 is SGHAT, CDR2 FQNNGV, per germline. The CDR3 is CASSLRGTPYSNQPQHF. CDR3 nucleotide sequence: TGTGCCAGCAGCTTACGTGGGACACCCTATAGCAATCAGCCCCAGCATTTT.

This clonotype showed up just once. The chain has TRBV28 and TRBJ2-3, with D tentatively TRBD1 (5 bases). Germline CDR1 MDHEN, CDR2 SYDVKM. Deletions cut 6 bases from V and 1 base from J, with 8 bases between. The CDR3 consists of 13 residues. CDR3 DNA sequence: TGTGCCAGCAGCCAACAGGGCACAGATACGCAGTATTTT. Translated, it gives CASSQQGTDTQYF.

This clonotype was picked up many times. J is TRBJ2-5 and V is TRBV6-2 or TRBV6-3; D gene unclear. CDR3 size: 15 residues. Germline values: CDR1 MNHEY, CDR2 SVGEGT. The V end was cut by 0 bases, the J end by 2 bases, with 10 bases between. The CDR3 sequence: CASSYSWGWQETQYF. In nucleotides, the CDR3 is TGTGCCAGCAGTTACTCGTGGGGATGGCAAGAGACCCAGTACTTC.

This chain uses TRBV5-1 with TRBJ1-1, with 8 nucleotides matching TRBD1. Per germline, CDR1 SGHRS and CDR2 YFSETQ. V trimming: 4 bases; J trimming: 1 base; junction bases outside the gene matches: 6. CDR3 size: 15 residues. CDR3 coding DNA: TGCGCCAGCAGCGCTTACGGGACAGGGAACACTGAAGCTTTCTTT. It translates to CASSAYGTGNTEAFF.

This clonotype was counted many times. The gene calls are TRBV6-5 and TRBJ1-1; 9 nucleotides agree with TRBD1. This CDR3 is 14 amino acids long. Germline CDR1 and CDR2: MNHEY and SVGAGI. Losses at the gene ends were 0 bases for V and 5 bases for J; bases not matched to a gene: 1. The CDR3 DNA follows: TGTGCCAGCAGTTACTCGGGACAGGGAACTGAAGCTTTCTTT. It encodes CASSYSGQGTEAFF.

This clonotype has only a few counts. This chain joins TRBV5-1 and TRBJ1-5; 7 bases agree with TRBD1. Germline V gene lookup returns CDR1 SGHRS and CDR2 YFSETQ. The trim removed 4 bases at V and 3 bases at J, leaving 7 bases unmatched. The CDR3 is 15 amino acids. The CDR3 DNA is TGCGCCAGCAGCCCTACGGGACAGTTCAATCAGCCCCAGCATTTT. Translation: CASSPTGQFNQPQHF.

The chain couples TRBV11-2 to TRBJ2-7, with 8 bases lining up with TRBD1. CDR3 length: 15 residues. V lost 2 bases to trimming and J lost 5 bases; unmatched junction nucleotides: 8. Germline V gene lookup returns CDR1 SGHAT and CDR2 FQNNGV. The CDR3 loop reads CASSLRTGLAHEQYV. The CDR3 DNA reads TGTGCCAGCAGCTTAAGGACAGGGCTAGCCCACGAGCAGTACGTC.

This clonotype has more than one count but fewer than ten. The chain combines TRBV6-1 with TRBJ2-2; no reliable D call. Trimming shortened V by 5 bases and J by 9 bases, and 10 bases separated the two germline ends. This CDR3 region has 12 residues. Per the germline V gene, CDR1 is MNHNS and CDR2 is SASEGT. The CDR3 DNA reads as TGTGCCAGCAGTCTCGACCGGAGGGAGCTGTTTTTT. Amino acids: CASSLDRRELFF.

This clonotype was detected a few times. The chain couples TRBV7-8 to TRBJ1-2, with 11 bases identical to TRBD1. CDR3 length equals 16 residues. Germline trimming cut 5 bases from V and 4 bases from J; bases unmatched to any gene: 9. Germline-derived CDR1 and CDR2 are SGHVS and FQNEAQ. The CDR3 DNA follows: TGTGCCAGCAGCACGGACAGGGGGCGTCCCGTCTATGGCTACACCTTC. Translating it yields CASSTDRGRPVYGYTF.

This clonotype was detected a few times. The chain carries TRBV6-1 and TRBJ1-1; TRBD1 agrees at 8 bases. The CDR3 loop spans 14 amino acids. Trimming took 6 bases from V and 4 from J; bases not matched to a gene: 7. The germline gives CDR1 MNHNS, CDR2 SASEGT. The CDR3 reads CASRDRDWGTEAFF. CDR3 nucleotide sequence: TGTGCCAGCAGGGACAGGGACTGGGGCACTGAAGCTTTCTTT.

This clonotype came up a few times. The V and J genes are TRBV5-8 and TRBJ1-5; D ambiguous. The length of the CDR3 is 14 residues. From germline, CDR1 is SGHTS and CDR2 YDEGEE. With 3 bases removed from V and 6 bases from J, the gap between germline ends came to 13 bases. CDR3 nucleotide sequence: TGTGCCAGCAGCTCCCTCTCAACGAGTCAGCCCCAGCATTTT. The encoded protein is CASSSLSTSQPQHF.

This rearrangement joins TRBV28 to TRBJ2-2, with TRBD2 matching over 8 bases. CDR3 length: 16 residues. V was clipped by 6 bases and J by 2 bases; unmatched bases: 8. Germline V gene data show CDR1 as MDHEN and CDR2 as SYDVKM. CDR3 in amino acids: CASSTSGGQNTGELFF. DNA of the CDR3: TGTGCCAGCAGCACAAGCGGGGGACAAAACACCGGGGAGCTGTTTTTT.

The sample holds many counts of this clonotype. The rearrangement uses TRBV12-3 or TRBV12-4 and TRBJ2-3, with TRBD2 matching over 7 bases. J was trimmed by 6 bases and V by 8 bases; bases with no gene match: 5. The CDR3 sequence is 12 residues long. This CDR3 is CASGPRGDTQYF. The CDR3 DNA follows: TGTGCCAGCGGCCCGCGGGGGGATACGCAGTATTTT.

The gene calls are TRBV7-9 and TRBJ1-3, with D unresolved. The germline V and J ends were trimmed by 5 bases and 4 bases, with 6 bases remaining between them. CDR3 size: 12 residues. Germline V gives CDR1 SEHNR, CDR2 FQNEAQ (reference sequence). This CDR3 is CASSTQGNTIYF. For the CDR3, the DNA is TGTGCCAGCAGCACACAGGGAAACACCATATATTTT.

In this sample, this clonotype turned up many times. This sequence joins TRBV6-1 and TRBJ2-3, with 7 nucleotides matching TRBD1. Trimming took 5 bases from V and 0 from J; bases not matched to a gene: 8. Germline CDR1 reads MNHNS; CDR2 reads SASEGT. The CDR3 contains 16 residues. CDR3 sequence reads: CASSTHPDRSTDTQYF. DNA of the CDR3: TGTGCCAGCAGTACCCACCCGGACAGGAGCACAGATACGCAGTATTTT.

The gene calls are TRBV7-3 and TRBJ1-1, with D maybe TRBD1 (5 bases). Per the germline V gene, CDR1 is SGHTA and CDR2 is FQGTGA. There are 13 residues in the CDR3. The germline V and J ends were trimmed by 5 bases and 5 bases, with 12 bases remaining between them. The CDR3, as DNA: TGTGCCAGCAGCCGCGGGACTGAGACTGAAGCTTTCTTT. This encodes CASSRGTETEAFF.

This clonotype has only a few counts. CDR3 nucleotide sequence: TGCGCCAGCAGCTCGCAGGGATTCTCCTACAATGAGCAGTTCTTC. Residues: CASSSQGFSYNEQFF. The chain couples TRBV5-1 to TRBJ2-1, with D perhaps matching TRBD1 (5 bases). Germline values: CDR1 SGHRS, CDR2 YFSETQ. The CDR3 sequence is 15 residues long. Trimming cost V 3 bases and J 0 bases, with 10 bases left between them.